These 18 T cell receptor beta chains were sequenced from one sample in a study of technical replicates of blood from several donors. The method was immunoSEQ multiplex PCR; TCRdb's version includes in-frame clones alone and lacks a portion of them. There are fewer than 100,000 clones in the sample; around 89% occur only once, and 0.35% to 0.45% lies in the top ten. The sequenced material came from T cells isolated from PBMCs. The receptors derive from a human donor in good health.

This chain joins TRBV5-8 and TRBJ1-5; 8 bases are shared with TRBD1. The CDR3 is made up of 19 amino acids. Germline V CDR1 and CDR2: SGHTS, YDEGEE. J gave up 3 bases and V 6 bases, and 20 bases lay outside the gene matches. The CDR3 DNA follows: TGTGCCAGCACCGATAAACGGATTGGGGGGACAGGATACAATCAGCCCCAGCATTTT. It yields the protein CASTDKRIGGTGYNQPQHF.

The rearrangement joins TRBV2 to TRBJ2-1; 7 nucleotides match TRBD2. CDR1 and CDR2 (germline): SNHLY, FYNNEI. This CDR3 has 13 residues. The J segment lost 7 bases and the V segment lost 7 bases, leaving 7 bases of the junction unmatched. CDR3 sequence reads: CASIGGSSNEQFF. The CDR3 DNA sequence: TGTGCCAGCATAGGCGGGAGCAGTAATGAGCAGTTCTTC.

CDR3 loop: CASSYLPGFGEQYF. In nucleotides, the CDR3 is TGTGCCAGCAGTTACCTACCGGGATTCGGCGAGCAGTACTTC. This rearrangement joins TRBV28 to TRBJ2-7; D is possibly TRBD2 (5 bases). Looked up from germline, CDR1 is MDHEN and CDR2 is SYDVKM. The CDR3 has 14 amino acids. V gave up 4 bases and J gave up 6 bases, with 16 bases separating them.

The J gene is TRBJ2-3, the V gene TRBV5-1; D might be TRBD2 (6 bases). Trimming shortened V by 5 bases and J by 2 bases, and 12 bases separated the two germline ends. This CDR3 has 14 amino acids. Germline values: CDR1 SGHRS, CDR2 YFSETQ. DNA of the CDR3: TGCGCCAGCAGGGGACTGACTATCACAGATACGCAGTATTTT. It specifies CASRGLTITDTQYF.

The chain has TRBV5-6 and TRBJ2-7; a weak D match, TRBD2 (6 bases). The V gene's germline CDR1 is SGHDT and CDR2 YYEEEE. The V gene lost 0 bases and the J gene lost 2 bases, with 9 bases spanning the gap. The CDR3 contains 14 residues. The CDR3 region is CASSLDGGAYEQYF. As DNA, the CDR3 is TGTGCCAGCAGCTTGGACGGAGGGGCCTACGAGCAGTACTTC.

The V call is TRBV5-1, the J call TRBJ1-1, with D hard to call. There are 14 residues in the CDR3. Germline loops: CDR1 SGHRS, CDR2 YFSETQ. V was clipped by 0 bases and J by 0 bases, with 6 bases between them. CDR3 coding DNA: TGCGCCAGCAGCTTGGGACATTTGAACACTGAAGCTTTCTTT. Translated: CASSLGHLNTEAFF.

This sequence joins TRBV9 and TRBJ2-7; TRBD1 aligns across 7 bases. The CDR3 is 15 residues long. V shed 2 bases, J shed 0 bases, and the junction held 5 bases outside the gene matches. Germline V gives CDR1 SGDLS, CDR2 YYNGEE. The CDR3 loop is CASSVGTANSYEQYF. CDR3 DNA sequence: TGTGCCAGCAGCGTCGGGACAGCGAACTCCTACGAGCAGTACTTC.

CDR3 in amino acids: CASSIPGANYGYTF. The DNA for the CDR3 is TGTGCCAGTAGTATCCCAGGGGCTAACTATGGCTACACCTTC. The V call is TRBV19, the J call TRBJ1-2, with D possibly TRBD1 on 6 matching bases. Germline V gives CDR1 LNHDA, CDR2 SQIVND (reference sequence). The CDR3 runs 14 residues. V lost 3 bases and J 0 bases, leaving 8 bases between the germline ends.

The chain is built from TRBV4-2 and TRBJ2-1, with no clear D. Deletions cut 0 bases from V and 2 bases from J, with 8 bases between. The germline V gene encodes CDR1 LGHNA and CDR2 YNFKEQ. The CDR3 runs to 15 residues. The CDR3 loop is CASSQDWATYNEQFF. The CDR3 DNA is TGTGCCAGCAGCCAAGATTGGGCCACCTACAATGAGCAGTTCTTC.

The chain recombines TRBV15 with TRBJ2-1, with TRBD2 identical over 7 bases. In germline, CDR1 is LNHNV, CDR2 YYDKDF (reference sequence). J lost 7 bases, V lost 0 bases, and 9 bases had no gene match. The CDR3 is 16 residues long. CDR3 in DNA: TGTGCCACCAGCAGAGATCGAACGCGGGAGAAGAATGAGCAGTTCTTC. It specifies CATSRDRTREKNEQFF.

V and J are TRBV27 and TRBJ2-7, with TRBD2 matching over 8 bases. Germline CDR1 is MNHEY and CDR2 is SMNVEV (reference sequence). The CDR3 runs 16 residues. Trimming removed 5 bases from V and 0 bases from J; junction bases left unmatched: 9. The CDR3 nucleotides are TGTGCCAGCAGTCCTTCTAGCGGGCCCAGCTCCTACGAGCAGTACTTC. Encoded protein: CASSPSSGPSSYEQYF.

J is TRBJ1-1 and V is TRBV2, with D tentatively TRBD1 (5 bases). CDR3 length: 11 residues. Trimming cost V 4 bases and J 9 bases, with 9 bases left between them. CDR1 is SNHLY, CDR2 FYNNEI, per germline. The CDR3 loop reads CASSVKGKAFF. The DNA for the CDR3 is TGTGCCAGCAGTGTGAAGGGGAAAGCTTTCTTT.

This clone has just one count. The rearrangement joins TRBV14 to TRBJ1-3; 7 nucleotides line up with TRBD1. With 4 bases clipped from V and 2 bases from J, the junction kept 11 bases outside the gene matches. The CDR3 extends over 17 amino acids. In germline, CDR1 is SGHDN, CDR2 FVKESK. CDR3 DNA sequence: TGTGCCAGCAGCCCCTTACAGGGGTACTACACTGGAAACACCATATATTTT. Its translation is CASSPLQGYYTGNTIYF.

CDR3 nucleotides: TGTGCCAGCAGGCCAGGGACAGTCGTGCATCAGCCCCAGCATTTT. Translation: CASRPGTVVHQPQHF. The V gene is TRBV6-5, the J gene TRBJ1-5, with 7 bases aligning to TRBD1. Per germline, CDR1 MNHEY and CDR2 SVGAGI. V shed 6 bases, J shed 5 bases, and the junction held 10 bases outside the gene matches. CDR3 length equals 15 residues.

The chain links TRBV27 to TRBJ2-7, with D possibly matching TRBD2 (7 bases). The CDR3 spans 15 residues. Germline V gives CDR1 MNHEY, CDR2 SMNVEV (reference sequence). With 6 bases removed from V and 3 bases from J, the gap between germline ends came to 18 bases. The CDR3 sequence: CASRGGGDYFYEQYF. In nucleotides, the CDR3 is TGTGCCAGCAGAGGGGGGGGCGACTATTTCTACGAGCAGTACTTC.

This clone was detected once. The chain is built from TRBV27 and TRBJ1-4; D is unresolved. Germline V gene sequence: CDR1 MNHEY, CDR2 SMNVEV (reference sequence). This CDR3 has 15 residues. Trimming cost V 1 base and J 3 bases, with 9 bases left between them. CDR3 residues: CASSLFAPANEKLFF. The CDR3 bases are TGTGCCAGCAGTTTATTCGCGCCGGCTAATGAAAAACTGTTTTTT.

In this sample, this clone turned up once. The chain has TRBV9 and TRBJ1-1, with a weak D call TRBD1 (5 bases). Trimming shortened V by 3 bases and J by 3 bases, and 9 bases separated the two germline ends. This CDR3 contains 13 residues. The germline CDR1 and CDR2 sequences are SGDLS and YYNGEE. The CDR3 sequence is CASSGAGYTEAFF. The CDR3 coding sequence is TGTGCCAGCAGCGGGGCAGGGTACACTGAAGCTTTCTTT.

The genes are TRBV19 and TRBJ2-7, with 8 bases aligning to TRBD1. CDR3 length: 13 amino acids. CDR1 is LNHDA and CDR2 is SQIVND in the germline V gene (reference sequence). V lost 8 bases to trimming and J lost 3 bases; unmatched junction nucleotides: 6. This CDR3 reads CASAPTGVYEQYF. The CDR3 nucleotides read TGTGCCAGTGCCCCGACAGGGGTCTACGAGCAGTACTTC.